Listed below are T cell receptor beta chains from one sample, sequenced in a study of blood T cells in healthy people across ages. TCRdb reprocessed the 5' RACE reads with MiXCR, giving one entry per CDR3 protein. The sample consists of about 800,000 distinct CDR3 sequences, just under 25% of them appearing once. The data were also submitted as part of a second study, on T cells of mothers and their children.

Sample: blood. The receptor set was obtained from a boy aged 5-17 years in good health. Both conserved end residues are part of each CDR3. D genes are given only for firm matches. Expanded clones get a size class; other rows say once, few or many, or leave the size out.

v_gene	d_gene	len	abundance	j_gene	CDR3aa	CDR3nt
TRBV9	TRBD2	15	.	TRBJ2-1	CASSARLAGDQEQFF	TGTGCCAGCAGCGCCCGTTTGGCGGGGGACCAAGAGCAGTTCTTC
TRBV20-1	TRBD2	13	.	TRBJ2-5	CSATSGAWETQYF	TGCAGTGCTACTAGCGGGGCTTGGGAGACCCAGTACTTC
TRBV10-3	.	18	.	TRBJ2-3	CAISESRVTVAQAGTQYF	TGTGCCATCAGTGAGTCAAGGGTGACAGTGGCCCAGGCTGGTACGCAGTATTTT
TRBV29-1	.	15	.	TRBJ1-1	CSVELAVTVNTEAFF	TGCAGCGTTGAGTTAGCCGTCACAGTGAACACTGAAGCTTTCTTT
TRBV27	.	17	few	TRBJ2-7	CASSRGMAALFSYEQYF	TGTGCCAGCAGTCGGGGGATGGCGGCCCTTTTTTCCTACGAGCAGTACTTC
TRBV12-3/TRBV12-4	.	15	.	TRBJ1-2	CASSPGGNAPYGYTF	TGTGCCAGCAGCCCCGGGGGAAATGCTCCCTATGGCTACACCTTC
TRBV10-3	.	13	few	TRBJ2-5	CAISERGQETQYF	TGTGCCATCAGTGAGCGGGGCCAAGAGACCCAGTACTTC
TRBV18	.	14	.	TRBJ2-1	CASSQPGPPNEQFF	TGTGCCAGCTCACAACCAGGTCCCCCTAATGAGCAGTTCTTC
TRBV12-3/TRBV12-4	.	14	.	TRBJ2-1	CASGIAGMHNEQFF	TGTGCCTCTGGAATTGCGGGGATGCACAATGAGCAGTTCTTC
TRBV6-5	TRBD2	14	few	TRBJ2-7	CASSRAGTTYEQYF	TGTGCCAGCAGTAGGGCCGGGACTACCTACGAGCAGTACTTC
TRBV15	TRBD2	15	few	TRBJ2-7	CATSSGVAGPYEQYF	TGTGCCACCAGCAGTGGCGTAGCGGGTCCCTACGAGCAGTACTTC
TRBV12-3/TRBV12-4	.	12	few	TRBJ2-1	CASSFPRNEQFF	TGTGCCAGCAGTTTCCCACGGAATGAGCAGTTCTTC
TRBV7-2	TRBD2	16	few	TRBJ2-5	CASSSIGRGVLETQYF	TGTGCCAGCAGCTCGATAGGGCGGGGGGTCCTCGAGACCCAGTACTTC
TRBV28	.	13	few	TRBJ1-1	CASVQGIRTEAFF	TGTGCCAGCGTCCAGGGGATTCGCACTGAAGCTTTCTTT
TRBV28	.	13	few	TRBJ1-2	CASSISVARGYTF	TGTGCCAGCAGTATCTCCGTGGCAAGGGGCTACACCTTC
TRBV24-1	TRBD1	18	many	TRBJ2-6	CATSDSGTVGIGANVLTF	TGTGCCACCAGTGATTCCGGGACAGTGGGAATAGGGGCCAACGTCCTGACTTTC
TRBV7-2	TRBD2	16	.	TRBJ2-1	CASSLARLALGGEQFF	TGTGCCAGCAGCTTAGCGCGACTAGCGCTTGGCGGTGAGCAGTTCTTC
TRBV7-3	.	14	few	TRBJ2-1	CASSLGTDGDEQFF	TGTGCCAGCAGTCTCGGGACTGATGGCGATGAGCAGTTCTTC
TRBV25-1	TRBD2	17	few	TRBJ2-1	CAPPGASGRSRFNEQFF	TGTGCCCCCCCGGGGGCTAGCGGGAGGTCCCGTTTCAATGAGCAGTTCTTC
TRBV3-1	TRBD1	14	.	TRBJ2-5	CASSQDRAGETQYF	TGTGCCAGCAGCCAGGACAGGGCTGGGGAGACCCAGTACTTC
TRBV12-3/TRBV12-4	.	16	.	TRBJ2-2	CASRVSLGENTGELFF	TGTGCCAGCAGGGTGTCATTAGGAGAGAACACCGGGGAGCTGTTTTTT
TRBV12-3/TRBV12-4	.	14	many	TRBJ1-6	CASRLWGYNSPLHF	TGTGCCAGCCGATTGTGGGGTTATAATTCACCCCTCCACTTT
TRBV20-1	TRBD2	15	.	TRBJ2-1	CSASTSGSWSLEQFF	TGCAGTGCTAGTACTAGCGGGAGTTGGAGTCTTGAGCAGTTCTTC
TRBV20-1	TRBD1	14	.	TRBJ2-7	CSASGPGTDYEQYF	TGCAGTGCTAGTGGGCCCGGGACAGACTACGAGCAGTACTTC
TRBV20-1	.	14	.	TRBJ2-5	CSARDRRGQETQYF	TGCAGTGCTAGAGATCGGAGGGGGCAGGAGACCCAGTACTTC
TRBV29-1	.	12	many	TRBJ2-5	CSVLQGEVGQYF	TGCAGCGTTTTACAGGGAGAAGTTGGCCAGTACTTC
TRBV28	.	12	few	TRBJ2-7	CASMGASYEQYF	TGTGCCAGCATGGGGGCAAGTTACGAGCAGTACTTC
TRBV9	.	14	many	TRBJ1-6	CASSTGRDNSPLHF	TGTGCCAGCAGCACCGGGCGGGATAATTCACCCCTCCACTTT
TRBV6-5	TRBD1	17	few	TRBJ1-2	CASSYLRPKQGTYGYTF	TGTGCCAGCAGTTACCTGCGACCGAAACAGGGGACCTATGGCTACACCTTC
TRBV6-4	.	14	few	TRBJ1-5	CASSDGLSNQPQHF	TGTGCCAGCAGTGACGGTCTTAGCAATCAGCCCCAGCATTTT
TRBV2	TRBD2	14	.	TRBJ2-2	CASRLAENTGELFF	TGTGCCAGCAGACTAGCGGAGAACACCGGGGAGCTGTTTTTT
TRBV7-3	.	14	few	TRBJ2-1	CASSLYEGANEQFF	TGTGCCAGCAGCTTATATGAGGGCGCGAATGAGCAGTTCTTC
TRBV7-6	.	14	.	TRBJ2-7	CASSEGRIAYEQYF	TGTGCCAGCAGCGAGGGACGGATCGCCTACGAGCAGTACTTC
TRBV12-3/TRBV12-4	TRBD2	16	.	TRBJ2-1	CASSGLTSGGASGQFF	TGTGCCAGCAGCGGTCTGACTAGCGGGGGGGCCTCTGGCCAGTTCTTC
TRBV30	.	15	.	TRBJ2-3	CAWSVASLGKDTQYF	TGTGCCTGGAGTGTAGCTAGCTTGGGAAAAGATACGCAGTATTTT
TRBV12-3/TRBV12-4	TRBD2	18	.	TRBJ2-1	CASSPSSSGIGMTNEQFF	TGTGCCAGCAGTCCTAGTTCTAGCGGGATAGGCATGACCAATGAGCAGTTCTTC
TRBV11-1	TRBD1	16	.	TRBJ2-3	CASSAGTGLSTDTQYF	TGTGCCAGCAGCGCAGGGACAGGGCTTAGCACAGATACGCAGTATTTT
TRBV20-1	TRBD1	13	.	TRBJ2-1	CSAVRDRGYEQFF	TGCAGTGCTGTCCGGGACAGGGGCTATGAGCAGTTCTTC
TRBV5-2	.	14	.	TRBJ2-1	CASKRQGACDEQFF	TGTGCCAGCAAGAGACAGGGGGCGTGCGATGAGCAGTTCTTC
TRBV6-2/TRBV6-3	.	15	.	TRBJ1-1	CASGVGGGVNTEAFF	TGTGCCAGCGGAGTTGGCGGCGGCGTGAACACTGAAGCTTTCTTT
TRBV7-8	.	17	few	TRBJ2-1	CASSFEGAGAWYNEQFF	TGTGCCAGCAGCTTCGAGGGGGCGGGAGCTTGGTACAATGAGCAGTTCTTC
TRBV27	TRBD1	14	.	TRBJ1-1	CASGGDRADTEAFF	TGTGCCAGCGGCGGAGACAGGGCAGACACTGAAGCTTTCTTT
TRBV7-3	.	13	few	TRBJ2-7	CASSLNPSYEQYF	TGTGCCAGCAGTCTTAATCCCTCCTACGAGCAGTACTTC
TRBV15	.	14	few	TRBJ1-4	CATSRDQTNEKLFF	TGTGCCACCAGCAGAGACCAGACTAATGAAAAACTGTTTTTT
TRBV7-9	.	15	.	TRBJ2-1	CASSLETVPYNEQFF	TGTGCCAGCAGCTTAGAAACAGTTCCCTACAATGAGCAGTTCTTC
TRBV5-1	.	13	few	TRBJ2-2	CASSLEGSGELFF	TGCGCCAGCAGCTTGGAGGGGTCCGGGGAGCTGTTTTTT
TRBV4-2	TRBD2	15	few	TRBJ2-1	CASSQGKGLGHEQFF	TGTGCCAGCAGCCAAGGTAAAGGACTAGGGCATGAGCAGTTCTTC
TRBV7-6	.	12	few	TRBJ2-1	CASSPRDNEQFF	TGTGCCAGCAGCCCCAGGGACAATGAGCAGTTCTTC
TRBV7-3	TRBD1	15	.	TRBJ2-3	CASSLIRGSTDTQYF	TGTGCCAGCAGCTTAATCAGGGGGAGCACAGATACGCAGTATTTT
TRBV11-2	TRBD1	16	.	TRBJ1-1	CASSHGQGFTDTEAFF	TGTGCCAGCAGCCACGGACAGGGGTTCACCGACACTGAAGCTTTCTTT
TRBV28	.	19	many	TRBJ2-4	CASSLEPQGEGLAKNIQYF	TGTGCCAGCAGTTTAGAGCCTCAGGGAGAGGGTTTAGCCAAAAACATTCAGTACTTC
TRBV20-1	.	15	few	TRBJ2-7	CSARNPRSYSYEQYF	TGCAGTGCTAGAAACCCCCGGTCCTACTCCTACGAGCAGTACTTC
TRBV6-5	TRBD1	15	few	TRBJ1-4	CASSYTGTVGEKLFF	TGTGCCAGCAGTTACACCGGGACAGTGGGCGAAAAACTGTTTTTT
TRBV11-2	.	13	.	TRBJ2-1	CASSSQRRSEQFF	TGTGCCAGCAGCAGTCAGCGCCGGAGTGAGCAGTTCTTC
TRBV19	.	16	.	TRBJ1-2	CASSNYMGRNDYGYTF	TGTGCCAGTAGTAACTACATGGGACGGAATGACTATGGCTACACCTTC
TRBV20-1	.	15	.	TRBJ2-7	CSARDVSSEKYEQYF	TGCAGTGCTAGAGATGTGTCTAGCGAGAAGTACGAGCAGTACTTC